A selection of T cell receptor beta chains follows, all from one sample in a study of shared clonotypes between healthy human individuals. The table came from immunoSEQ multiplex PCR; TCRdb's copy has only in-frame clones and leaves some out. The table records millions of clones, 85% to 95% of them present only once. The specimen sequenced was naive CD4+ T cells sorted from blood. The receptors shown here come from a man between 18 and 35 years old in good health. Both conserved end residues are part of each CDR3. The order of the fields is V gene, J gene, clone size, CDR3 protein. Size is omitted from some rows. Given values are once, few, many or a class for expanded clones.

V gene: TRBV6-5; J gene: TRBJ2-1; clone size: NA; CDR3 protein: CASSLAGQGFNEQFF
V gene: TRBV4-1; J gene: TRBJ2-3; clone size: NA; CDR3 protein: CASSQGLSAVMGDTQYF
V gene: TRBV5-4; J gene: TRBJ2-1; clone size: NA; CDR3 protein: CASSPPPSGGGNEQFF
V gene: TRBV5-1; J gene: TRBJ2-4; clone size: once; CDR3 protein: CASSAGTGKNIQYF
V gene: TRBV6-1; J gene: TRBJ2-2; clone size: NA; CDR3 protein: CASSGGGLANTGELFF
V gene: TRBV5-1; J gene: TRBJ1-6; clone size: NA; CDR3 protein: CASRGAGTGNSPLHF
V gene: TRBV11-2; J gene: TRBJ2-2; clone size: NA; CDR3 protein: CASSLDSRAGNTGELFF
V gene: TRBV5-4; J gene: TRBJ1-4; clone size: NA; CDR3 protein: CASSPGRRGEKLFF
V gene: TRBV7-9; J gene: TRBJ1-2; clone size: NA; CDR3 protein: CASSPPGANYGYTF
V gene: TRBV11-2; J gene: TRBJ2-5; clone size: NA; CDR3 protein: CASSLLYSRQETQYF
V gene: TRBV30; J gene: TRBJ2-5; clone size: NA; CDR3 protein: CAWRGTGVSQTQYF
V gene: TRBV4-1; J gene: TRBJ1-2; clone size: once; CDR3 protein: CASSQDSGAYGYTF
V gene: TRBV30; J gene: TRBJ1-1; clone size: NA; CDR3 protein: CAWRRLAGTEAFF
V gene: TRBV29-1; J gene: TRBJ1-1; clone size: NA; CDR3 protein: CSVAGGSNTEAFF
V gene: TRBV5-4; J gene: TRBJ1-1; clone size: NA; CDR3 protein: CASSFTGGKYSEAFF
V gene: TRBV10-3; J gene: TRBJ2-3; clone size: NA; CDR3 protein: CAISSDHTDTQYF
V gene: TRBV4-1; J gene: TRBJ2-1; clone size: NA; CDR3 protein: CASSQADRLGNNEQFF
V gene: TRBV6-1; J gene: TRBJ1-3; clone size: NA; CDR3 protein: CASSAQGGSGNTIYF
V gene: TRBV7-9; J gene: TRBJ1-1; clone size: NA; CDR3 protein: CASSLAKSRSNTEAFF
V gene: TRBV14; J gene: TRBJ2-5; clone size: once; CDR3 protein: CASSQNRETQYF
V gene: TRBV4-3; J gene: TRBJ2-7; clone size: NA; CDR3 protein: CASSQGTSGTGYEQYF
V gene: TRBV27; J gene: TRBJ2-7; clone size: NA; CDR3 protein: CASSLSTGGYNEQYF